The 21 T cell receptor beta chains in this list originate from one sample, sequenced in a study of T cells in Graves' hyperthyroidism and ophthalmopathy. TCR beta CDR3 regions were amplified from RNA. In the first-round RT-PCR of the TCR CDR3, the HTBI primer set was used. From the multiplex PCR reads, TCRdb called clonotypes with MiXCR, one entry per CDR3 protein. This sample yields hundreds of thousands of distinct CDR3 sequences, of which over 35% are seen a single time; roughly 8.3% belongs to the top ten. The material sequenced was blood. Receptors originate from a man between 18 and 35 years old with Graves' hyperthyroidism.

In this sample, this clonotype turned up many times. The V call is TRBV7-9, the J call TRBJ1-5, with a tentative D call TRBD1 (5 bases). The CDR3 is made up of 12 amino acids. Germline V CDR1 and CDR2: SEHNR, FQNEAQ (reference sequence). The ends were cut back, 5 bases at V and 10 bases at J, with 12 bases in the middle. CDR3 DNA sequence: TGTGCCAGCAGCCGGTCCAGGGCTCCCCAGCATTTT. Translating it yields CASSRSRAPQHF.

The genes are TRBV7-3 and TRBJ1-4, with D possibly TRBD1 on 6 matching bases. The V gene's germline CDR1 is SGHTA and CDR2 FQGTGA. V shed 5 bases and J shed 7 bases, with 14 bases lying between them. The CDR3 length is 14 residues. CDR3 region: CASSQDRTVEKLFF. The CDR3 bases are TGTGCCAGCAGCCAAGACAGGACGGTTGAAAAACTGTTTTTT.

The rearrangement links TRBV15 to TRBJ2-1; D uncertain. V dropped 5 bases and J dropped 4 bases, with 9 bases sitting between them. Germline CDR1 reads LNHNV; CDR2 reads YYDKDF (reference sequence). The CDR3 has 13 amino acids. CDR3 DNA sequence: TGTGCCACCAGCGAACGAGCGTACAATGAGCAGTTCTTC. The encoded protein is CATSERAYNEQFF.

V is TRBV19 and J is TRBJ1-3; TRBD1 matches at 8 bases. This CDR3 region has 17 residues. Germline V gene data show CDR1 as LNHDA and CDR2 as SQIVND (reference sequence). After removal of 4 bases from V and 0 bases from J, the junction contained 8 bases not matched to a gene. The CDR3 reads CASSKTRDRSSGNTIYF. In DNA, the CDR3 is TGTGCCAGTAGTAAAACCCGGGACAGGAGCTCTGGAAACACCATATATTTT.

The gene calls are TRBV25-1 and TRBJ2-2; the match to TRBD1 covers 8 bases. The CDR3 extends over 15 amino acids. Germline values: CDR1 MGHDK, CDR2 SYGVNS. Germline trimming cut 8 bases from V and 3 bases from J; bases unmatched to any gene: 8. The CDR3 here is CASLLEDRDTGELFF. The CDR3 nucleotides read TGTGCCAGCCTCCTAGAGGACAGGGACACCGGGGAGCTGTTTTTT. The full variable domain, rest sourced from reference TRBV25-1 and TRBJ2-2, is EADIYQTPRYLVIGTGKKITLECSQTMGHDKMYWYQQDPGMELHLIHYSYGVNSTEKGDLSSESTVSRIRTEHFPLTLESARPSHTSQYLCASLLEDRDTGELFFGEGSRLTVL.

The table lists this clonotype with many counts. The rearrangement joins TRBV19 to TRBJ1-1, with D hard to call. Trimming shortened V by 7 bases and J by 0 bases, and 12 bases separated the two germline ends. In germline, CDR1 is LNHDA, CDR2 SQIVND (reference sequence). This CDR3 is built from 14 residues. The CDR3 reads CASTHLGMNTEAFF. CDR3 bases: TGTGCCAGTACCCACCTGGGGATGAACACTGAAGCTTTCTTT.

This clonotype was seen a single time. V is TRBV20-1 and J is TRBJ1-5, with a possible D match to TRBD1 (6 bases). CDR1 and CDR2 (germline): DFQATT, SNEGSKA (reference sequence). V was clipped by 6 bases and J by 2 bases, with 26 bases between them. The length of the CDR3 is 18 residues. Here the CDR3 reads CSAHAVTGLIFGNQPQHF. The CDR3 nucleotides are TGCAGTGCCCACGCTGTGACAGGCCTGATTTTCGGCAATCAGCCCCAGCATTTT.

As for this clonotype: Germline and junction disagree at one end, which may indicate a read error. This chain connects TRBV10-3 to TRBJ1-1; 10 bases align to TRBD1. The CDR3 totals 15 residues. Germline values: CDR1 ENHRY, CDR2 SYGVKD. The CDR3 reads CAVREGQGKNTEAFF. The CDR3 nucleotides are TGTGCCGTCAGGGAGGGACAGGGGAAGAACACTGAAGCTTTCTTT.

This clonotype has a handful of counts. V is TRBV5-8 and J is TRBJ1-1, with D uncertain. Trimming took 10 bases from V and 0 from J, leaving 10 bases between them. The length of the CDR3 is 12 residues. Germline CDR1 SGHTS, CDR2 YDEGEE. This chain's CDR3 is CAVEEMNTEAFF. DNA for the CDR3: TGTGCCGTAGAGGAGATGAACACTGAAGCTTTCTTT.

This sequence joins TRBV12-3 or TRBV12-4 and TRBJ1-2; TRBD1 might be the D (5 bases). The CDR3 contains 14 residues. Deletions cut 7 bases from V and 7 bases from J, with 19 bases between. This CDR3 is CASTFGGGIAGYTF. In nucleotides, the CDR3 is TGTGCCAGCACCTTTGGGGGGGGAATCGCTGGCTACACCTTC.

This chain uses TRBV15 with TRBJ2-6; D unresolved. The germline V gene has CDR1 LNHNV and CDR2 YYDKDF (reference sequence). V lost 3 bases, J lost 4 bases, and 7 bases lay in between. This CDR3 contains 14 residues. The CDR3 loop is CATSSDRGANVLTF. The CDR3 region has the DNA TGTGCCACCAGCAGCGACCGGGGGGCCAACGTCCTGACTTTC.

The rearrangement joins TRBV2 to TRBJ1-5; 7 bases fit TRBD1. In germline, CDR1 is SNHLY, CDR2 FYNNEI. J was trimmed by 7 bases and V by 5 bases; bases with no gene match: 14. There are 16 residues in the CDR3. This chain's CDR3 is CASSRFEGAQGQPQHF. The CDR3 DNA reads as TGTGCCAGCAGTCGATTCGAGGGGGCCCAAGGGCAGCCCCAGCATTTT.

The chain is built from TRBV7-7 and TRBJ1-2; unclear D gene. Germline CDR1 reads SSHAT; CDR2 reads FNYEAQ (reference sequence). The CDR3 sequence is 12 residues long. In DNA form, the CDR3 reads TGTGCTAGTTTTGGCTTTAACTATGGCTACACCTTC. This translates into CASFGFNYGYTF.

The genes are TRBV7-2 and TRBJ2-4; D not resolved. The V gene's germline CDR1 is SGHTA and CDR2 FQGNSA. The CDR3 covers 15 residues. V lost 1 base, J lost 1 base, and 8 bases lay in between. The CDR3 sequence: CASSLGPRAKNIQYF. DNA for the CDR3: TGTGCCAGCAGCTTAGGTCCTAGGGCCAAAAACATTCAGTACTTC.

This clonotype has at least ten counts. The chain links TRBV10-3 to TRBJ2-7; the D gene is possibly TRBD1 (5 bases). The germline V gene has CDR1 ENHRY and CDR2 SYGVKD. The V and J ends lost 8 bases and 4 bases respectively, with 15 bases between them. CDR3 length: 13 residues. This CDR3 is CAIQGPAAYEQYF. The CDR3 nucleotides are TGTGCCATCCAGGGTCCCGCTGCTTACGAGCAGTACTTC.

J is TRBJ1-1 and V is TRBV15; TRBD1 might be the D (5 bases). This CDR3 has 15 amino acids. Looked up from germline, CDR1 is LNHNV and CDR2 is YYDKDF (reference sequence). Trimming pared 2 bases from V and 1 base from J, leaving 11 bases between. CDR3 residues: CATSRLGTQNTEAFF. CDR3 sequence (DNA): TGTGCCACCAGCAGACTTGGGACTCAGAACACTGAAGCTTTCTTT.

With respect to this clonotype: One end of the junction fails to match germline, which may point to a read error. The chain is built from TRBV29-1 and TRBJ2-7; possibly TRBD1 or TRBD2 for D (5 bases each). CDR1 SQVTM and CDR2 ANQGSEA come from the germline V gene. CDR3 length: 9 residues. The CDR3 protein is CSVVPGQSF. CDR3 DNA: TGCAGCGTTGTACCGGGGCAGTCCTTC.

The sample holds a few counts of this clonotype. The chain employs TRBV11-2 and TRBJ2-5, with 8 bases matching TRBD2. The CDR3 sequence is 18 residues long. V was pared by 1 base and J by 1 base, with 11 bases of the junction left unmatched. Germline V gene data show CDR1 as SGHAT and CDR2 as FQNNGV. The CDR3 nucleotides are TGTGCCAGCAGCTTAGCCCCCGTAGCGGGGTTATCCCAAGAGACCCAGTACTTC. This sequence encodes CASSLAPVAGLSQETQYF.

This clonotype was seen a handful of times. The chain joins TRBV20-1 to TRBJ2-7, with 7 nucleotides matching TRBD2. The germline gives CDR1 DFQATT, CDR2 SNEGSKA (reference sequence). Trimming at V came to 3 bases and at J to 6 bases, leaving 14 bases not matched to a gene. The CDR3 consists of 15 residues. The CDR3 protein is CSASTLAVPSLEQYF. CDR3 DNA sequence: TGCAGTGCTAGCACTCTAGCGGTGCCCTCTCTCGAGCAGTACTTC.

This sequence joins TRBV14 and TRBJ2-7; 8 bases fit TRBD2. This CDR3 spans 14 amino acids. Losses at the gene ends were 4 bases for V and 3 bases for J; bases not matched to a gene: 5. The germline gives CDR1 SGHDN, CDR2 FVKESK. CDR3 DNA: TGTGCCAGCAGCCCCGGGGGGGGATACTACGAGCAGTACTTC. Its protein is CASSPGGGYYEQYF.

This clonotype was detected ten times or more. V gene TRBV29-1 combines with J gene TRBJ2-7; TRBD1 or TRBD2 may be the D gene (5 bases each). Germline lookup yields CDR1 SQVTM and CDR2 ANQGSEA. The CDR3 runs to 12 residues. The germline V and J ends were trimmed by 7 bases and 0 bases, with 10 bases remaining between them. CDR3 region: CSARDDSYEQYF. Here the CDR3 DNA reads TGCAGCGCCCGGGACGACTCCTACGAGCAGTACTTC.